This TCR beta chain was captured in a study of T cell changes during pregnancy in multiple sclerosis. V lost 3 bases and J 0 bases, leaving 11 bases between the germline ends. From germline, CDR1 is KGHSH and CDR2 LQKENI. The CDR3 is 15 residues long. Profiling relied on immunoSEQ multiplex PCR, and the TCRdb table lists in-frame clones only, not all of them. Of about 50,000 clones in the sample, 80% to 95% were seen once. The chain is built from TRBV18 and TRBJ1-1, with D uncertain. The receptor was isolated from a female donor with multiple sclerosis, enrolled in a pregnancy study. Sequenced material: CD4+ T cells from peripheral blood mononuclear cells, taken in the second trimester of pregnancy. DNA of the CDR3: TGTGCCAGCTCACCGGAAAACTACATGAACACTGAAGCTTTCTTT. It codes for CASSPENYMNTEAFF.